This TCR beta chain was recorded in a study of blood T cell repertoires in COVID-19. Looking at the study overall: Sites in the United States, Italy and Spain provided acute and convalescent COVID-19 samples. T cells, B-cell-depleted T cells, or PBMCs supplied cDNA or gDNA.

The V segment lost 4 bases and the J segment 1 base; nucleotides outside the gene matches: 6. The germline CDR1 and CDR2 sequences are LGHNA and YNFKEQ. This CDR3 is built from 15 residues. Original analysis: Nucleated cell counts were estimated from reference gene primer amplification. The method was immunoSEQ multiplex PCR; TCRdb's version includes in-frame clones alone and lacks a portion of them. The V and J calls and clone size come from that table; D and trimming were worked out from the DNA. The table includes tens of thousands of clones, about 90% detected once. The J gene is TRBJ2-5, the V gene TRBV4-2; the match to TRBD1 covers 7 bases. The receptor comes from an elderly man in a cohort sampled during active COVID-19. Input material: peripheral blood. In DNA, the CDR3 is TGTGCCAGCAGCCCGAGACAGGGTCTCCAAGAGACCCAGTACTTC. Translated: CASSPRQGLQETQYF.